The TCR beta chain described here comes from a study of blood T cell repertoires in COVID-19. At the level of the study: T cells, B-cell-depleted T cells, or PBMCs supplied cDNA or gDNA.

Authors' analysis steps: Reference gene primer amplification gave nucleated cell count estimates. Sequenced by immunoSEQ multiplex PCR; TCRdb stores in-frame clones only, minus some. V and J calls and clone size are as listed in that table; D and trimming were resolved from the DNA. The sample has around 190,000 clones, more than 70% seen once; the top ten hold approximately 8%. J was trimmed by 5 bases and V by 8 bases; bases with no gene match: 7. Germline CDR1 is MDHEN and CDR2 is SYDVKM. The length of the CDR3 is 14 residues. The sequence derives from a woman aged 60 to 75 with acute or convalescent COVID-19. This sequence joins TRBV28 and TRBJ2-1; 9 positions match TRBD2. Sequencing was carried out using peripheral blood. CDR3 sequence: CASHLAGRNNEQFF. As DNA, the CDR3 is TGTGCCAGCCATCTAGCGGGACGAAACAATGAGCAGTTCTTC. Full variable domain (outside the CDR3, taken from reference TRBV28 and TRBJ2-1): DVKVTQSSRYLVKRTGEKVFLECVQDMDHENMFWYRQDPGLGLRLIYFSYDVKMKEKGDIPEGYSVSREKKERFSLILESASTNQTSMYLCASHLAGRNNEQFFGPGTRLTVL.